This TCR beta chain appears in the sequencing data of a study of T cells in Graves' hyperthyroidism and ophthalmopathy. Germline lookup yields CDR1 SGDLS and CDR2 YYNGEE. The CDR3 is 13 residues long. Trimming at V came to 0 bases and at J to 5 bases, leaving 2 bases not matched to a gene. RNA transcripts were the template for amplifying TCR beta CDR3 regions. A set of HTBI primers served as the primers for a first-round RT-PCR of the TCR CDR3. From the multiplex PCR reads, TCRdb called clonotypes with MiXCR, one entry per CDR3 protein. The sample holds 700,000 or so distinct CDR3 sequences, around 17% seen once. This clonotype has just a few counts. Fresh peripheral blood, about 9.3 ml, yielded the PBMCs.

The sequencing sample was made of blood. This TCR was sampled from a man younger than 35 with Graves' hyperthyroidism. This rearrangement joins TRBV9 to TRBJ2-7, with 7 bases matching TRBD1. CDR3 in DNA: TGTGCCAGCAGCGTAGGCGACAGGGACGAGCAGTACTTC. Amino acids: CASSVGDRDEQYF.